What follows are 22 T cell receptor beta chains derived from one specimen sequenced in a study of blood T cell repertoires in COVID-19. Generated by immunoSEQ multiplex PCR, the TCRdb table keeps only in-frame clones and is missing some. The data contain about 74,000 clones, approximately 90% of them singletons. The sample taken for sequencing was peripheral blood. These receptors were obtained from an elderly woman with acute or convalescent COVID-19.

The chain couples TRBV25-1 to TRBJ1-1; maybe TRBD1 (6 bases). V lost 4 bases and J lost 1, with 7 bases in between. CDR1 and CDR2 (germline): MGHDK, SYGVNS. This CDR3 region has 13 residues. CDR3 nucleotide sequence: TGTGCCAGCAGTGCGGGACAGAACACTGAAGCTTTCTTT. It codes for CASSAGQNTEAFF.

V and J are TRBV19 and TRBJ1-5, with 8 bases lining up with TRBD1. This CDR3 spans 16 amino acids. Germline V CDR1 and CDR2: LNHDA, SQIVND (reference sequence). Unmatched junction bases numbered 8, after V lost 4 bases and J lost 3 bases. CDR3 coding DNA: TGTGCCAGTAGTACTCGGGCAGGGGGCCACAATCAGCCCCAGCATTTT. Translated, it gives CASSTRAGGHNQPQHF.

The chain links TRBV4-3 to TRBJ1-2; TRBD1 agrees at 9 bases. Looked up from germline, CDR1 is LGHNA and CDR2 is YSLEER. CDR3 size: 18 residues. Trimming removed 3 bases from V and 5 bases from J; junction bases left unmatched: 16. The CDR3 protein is CASSQAKGQGLLLYGYTF. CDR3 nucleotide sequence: TGCGCCAGCAGCCAGGCCAAGGGACAGGGACTACTATTGTATGGCTACACCTTC.

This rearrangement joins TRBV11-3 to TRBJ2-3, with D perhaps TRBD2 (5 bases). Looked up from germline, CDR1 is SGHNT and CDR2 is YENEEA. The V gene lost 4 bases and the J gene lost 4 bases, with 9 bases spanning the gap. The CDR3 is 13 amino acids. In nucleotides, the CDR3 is TGTGCCAGCAGCTCTTATAGCGCAGATACGCAGTATTTT. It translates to CASSSYSADTQYF.

The CDR3 bases are TGCGCCAGCAGCTTTGCCCTAGCGGGAGAGGACGGGGAGCTGTTTTTT. It is translated as CASSFALAGEDGELFF. The chain links TRBV5-1 to TRBJ2-2; TRBD2 matches at 10 bases. CDR1 is SGHRS, CDR2 YFSETQ, per germline. The CDR3 totals 16 residues. Trimming cost V 2 bases and J 7 bases; bases outside gene matches: 8.

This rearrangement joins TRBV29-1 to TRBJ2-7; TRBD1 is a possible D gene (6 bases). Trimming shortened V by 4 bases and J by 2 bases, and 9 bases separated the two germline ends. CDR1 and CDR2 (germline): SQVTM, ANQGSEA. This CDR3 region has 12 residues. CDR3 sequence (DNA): TGCAGCGTTGCTGGGGGCGCCTACGAGCAGTACTTC. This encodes CSVAGGAYEQYF.

CDR3 in DNA: TGTGCCAGCAGCAAAGTAGGAACAGGGGACACTGAAGCTTTCTTT. This gives the protein CASSKVGTGDTEAFF. The chain combines TRBV21-1 with TRBJ1-1; TRBD1, the table's D call, lacks a check against the DNA. TRBV21-1 is termed a pseudogene. This CDR3 spans 15 amino acids.

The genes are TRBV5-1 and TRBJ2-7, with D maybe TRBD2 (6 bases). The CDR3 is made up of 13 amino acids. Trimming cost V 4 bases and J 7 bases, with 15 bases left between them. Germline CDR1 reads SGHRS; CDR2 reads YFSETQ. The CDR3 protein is CASSPRGTEEQYF. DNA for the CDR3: TGCGCCAGCAGCCCGCGGGGCACCGAGGAGCAGTACTTC.

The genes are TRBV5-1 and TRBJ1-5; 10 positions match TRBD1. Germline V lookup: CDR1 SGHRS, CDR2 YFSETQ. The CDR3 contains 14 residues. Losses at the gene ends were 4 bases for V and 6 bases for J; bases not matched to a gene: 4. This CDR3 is CASSGGDRGQPQHF. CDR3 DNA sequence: TGCGCCAGCAGCGGGGGGGACAGGGGTCAGCCCCAGCATTTT.

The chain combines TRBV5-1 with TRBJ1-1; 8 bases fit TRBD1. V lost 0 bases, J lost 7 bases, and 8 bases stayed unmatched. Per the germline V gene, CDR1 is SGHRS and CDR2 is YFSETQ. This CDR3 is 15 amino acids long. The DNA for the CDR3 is TGCGCCAGCAGCTTGGAGGACAGGGTTTTAGATGAAGCTTTCTTT. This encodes CASSLEDRVLDEAFF. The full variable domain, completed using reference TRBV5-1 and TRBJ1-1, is KAGVTQTPRYLIKTRGQQVTLSCSPISGHRSVSWYQQTPGQGLQFLFEYFSETQRNKGNFPGRFSGRQFSNSRSEMNVSTLELGDSALYLCASSLEDRVLDEAFFGQGTRLTVV.

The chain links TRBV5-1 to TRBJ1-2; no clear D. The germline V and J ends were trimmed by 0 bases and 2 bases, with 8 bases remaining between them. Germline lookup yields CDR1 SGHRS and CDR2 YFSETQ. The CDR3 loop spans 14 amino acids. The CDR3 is CASSLVSTNYGYTF. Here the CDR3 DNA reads TGCGCCAGCAGCTTGGTTTCCACAAACTATGGCTACACCTTC.

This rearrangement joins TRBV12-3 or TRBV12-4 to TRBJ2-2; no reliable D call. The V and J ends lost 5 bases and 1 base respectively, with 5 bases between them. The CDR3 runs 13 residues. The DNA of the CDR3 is TGTGCCAGCAGTCCCATGAACACCGGGGAGCTGTTTTTT. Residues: CASSPMNTGELFF.

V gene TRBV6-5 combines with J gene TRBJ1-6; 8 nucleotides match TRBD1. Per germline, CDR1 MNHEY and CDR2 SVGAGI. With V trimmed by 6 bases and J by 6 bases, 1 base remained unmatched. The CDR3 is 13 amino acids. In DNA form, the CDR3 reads TGTGCCAGCAGCGACAGGGGTAATTCACCCCTCCACTTT. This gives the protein CASSDRGNSPLHF.

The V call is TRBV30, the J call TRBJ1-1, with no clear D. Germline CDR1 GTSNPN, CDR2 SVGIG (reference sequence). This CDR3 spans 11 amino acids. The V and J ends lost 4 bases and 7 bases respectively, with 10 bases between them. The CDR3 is CAWNVLFEAFF. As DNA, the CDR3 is TGTGCCTGGAATGTCCTATTTGAAGCTTTCTTT.

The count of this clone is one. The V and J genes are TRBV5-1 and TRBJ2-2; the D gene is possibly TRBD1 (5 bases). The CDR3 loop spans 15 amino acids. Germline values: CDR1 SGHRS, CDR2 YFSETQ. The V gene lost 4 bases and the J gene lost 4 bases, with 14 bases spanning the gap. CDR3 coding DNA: TGCGCCAGCAGCAAAAACACCCAGGGCACCGGGGAGCTGTTTTTT. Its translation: CASSKNTQGTGELFF.

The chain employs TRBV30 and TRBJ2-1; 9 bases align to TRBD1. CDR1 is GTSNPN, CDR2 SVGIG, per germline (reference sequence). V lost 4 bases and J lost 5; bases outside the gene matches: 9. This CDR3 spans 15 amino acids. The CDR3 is CAWTQGQGRDNEQFF. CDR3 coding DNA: TGTGCCTGGACCCAAGGACAGGGGAGGGACAATGAGCAGTTCTTC.

DNA of the CDR3: TGTGCCAGCAGCGAACAGGATCCGGGTGGCTACACCTTC. As protein: CASSEQDPGGYTF. The chain employs TRBV11-2 and TRBJ1-2; possibly TRBD1 for D (5 bases). The CDR3 covers 13 residues. CDR1 is SGHAT, CDR2 FQNNGV, per germline. V was shortened by 5 bases and J by 7 bases, with 14 bases between the two germline ends.

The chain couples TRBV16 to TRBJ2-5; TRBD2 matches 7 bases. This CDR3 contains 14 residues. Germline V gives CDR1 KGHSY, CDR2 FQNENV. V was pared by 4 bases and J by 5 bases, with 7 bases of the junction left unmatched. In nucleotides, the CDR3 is TGTGCCAGCAGCCCTCGACTAGCCCAGGAGACCCAGTACTTC. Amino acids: CASSPRLAQETQYF. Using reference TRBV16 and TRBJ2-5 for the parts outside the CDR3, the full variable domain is GEEVAQTPKHLVRGEGQKAKLYCAPIKGHSYVFWYQQVLKNEFKFLISFQNENVFDETGMPKERFSAKCLPNSPCSLEIQATKLEDSAVYFCASSPRLAQETQYFGPGTRLLVL.

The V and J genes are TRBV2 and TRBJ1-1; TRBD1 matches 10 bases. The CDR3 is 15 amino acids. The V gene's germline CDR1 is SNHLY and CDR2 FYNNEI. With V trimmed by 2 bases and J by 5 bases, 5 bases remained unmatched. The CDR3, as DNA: TGTGCCAGCAGTGAAAGAGGACAGGGGGGGACTGAAGCTTTCTTT. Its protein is CASSERGQGGTEAFF.

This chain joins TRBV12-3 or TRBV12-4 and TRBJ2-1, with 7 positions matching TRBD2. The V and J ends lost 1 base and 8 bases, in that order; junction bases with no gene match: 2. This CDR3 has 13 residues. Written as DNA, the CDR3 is TGTGCCAGCAGTTTAGATGCGGGGGATGAGCAGTTCTTC. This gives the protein CASSLDAGDEQFF.

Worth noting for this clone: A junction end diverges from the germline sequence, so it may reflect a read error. CDR3 sequence (DNA): TGTGCCAGCAGCCCGACCGGGACATACAACATCGGGGAGCTGTTTTTT. This gives the protein CASSPTGTYNIGELFF. J is TRBJ2-2 and V is TRBV7-3; possible D gene TRBD1, 6 bases. The CDR3 covers 16 residues. CDR1 SGHTA and CDR2 FQGTGA come from the germline V gene.

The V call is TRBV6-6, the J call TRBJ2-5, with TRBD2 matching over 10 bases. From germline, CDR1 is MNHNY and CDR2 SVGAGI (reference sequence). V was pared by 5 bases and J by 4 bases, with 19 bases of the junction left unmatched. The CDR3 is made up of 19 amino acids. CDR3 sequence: CASSPEAGGLAVTRETQYF. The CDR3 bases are TGTGCCAGCAGTCCCGAAGCGGGGGGGCTTGCCGTCACACGAGAGACCCAGTACTTC.